These 26 T cell receptor beta chains share one sample of origin, sequenced in a study of shared T cell receptors in the human thymus. Profiling relied on immunoSEQ multiplex PCR, and the TCRdb table lists in-frame clones only, not all of them. The data contain about 380,000 clones, 85% to 95% of them seen just once; the ten biggest clones take up about 0.02%. Sequencing was carried out using thymocytes. The receptors here all came from a human donor.

The CDR3 is CASGRQALSTNSGANVLTF. The CDR3 DNA sequence: TGCGCCAGCGGCCGACAGGCGCTCTCGACCAACTCTGGGGCCAACGTCCTGACTTTC. The J gene is TRBJ2-6, the V gene TRBV23-1, with a possible D match to TRBD1 (6 bases). TRBV23-1 is an open reading frame whose function is uncertain. The CDR3 totals 19 residues. The ends were cut back, 8 bases at V and 0 bases at J, with 23 bases in the middle.

The chain has TRBV5-5 and TRBJ2-7; TRBD2 matches at 10 bases. The CDR3 has 15 residues. V dropped 3 bases and J dropped 6; count of bases not matched to a gene: 9. Germline V gene lookup returns CDR1 SGHKS and CDR2 YYEKEE (reference sequence). CDR3 amino acids: CASSSLAGSRLEQYF. CDR3 nucleotide sequence: TGTGCCAGCAGCTCACTAGCGGGATCCCGCCTCGAGCAGTACTTC.

The V gene is TRBV29-1, the J gene TRBJ1-5; no clear D gene. The CDR3 sequence is 14 residues long. Germline values: CDR1 SQVTM, CDR2 ANQGSEA. Trimming left V 4 bases short and J 3 bases short, with 13 bases between. The CDR3 region is CSVVRGRPNQPQHF. CDR3 DNA sequence: TGCAGCGTTGTCCGTGGGCGGCCCAATCAGCCCCAGCATTTT.

The chain recombines TRBV19 with TRBJ1-1; 8 bases line up with TRBD1. CDR1 LNHDA and CDR2 SQIVND come from the germline V gene (reference sequence). Trimming took 4 bases from V and 11 from J; bases not matched to a gene: 15. This CDR3 has 15 residues. The CDR3 DNA follows: TGTGCCAGTAGTACCTCCGGGGCAGGGGGCACTAGTGCTTTCTTT. Amino acid sequence: CASSTSGAGGTSAFF.

This clone was detected a few times. The chain links TRBV30 to TRBJ1-2; D uncertain. V was trimmed by 3 bases and J by 3 bases, leaving 8 bases between them. The CDR3 runs to 12 residues. The V gene's germline CDR1 is GTSNPN and CDR2 SVGIG (reference sequence). CDR3 DNA sequence: TGTGCCTGGAGCCAGCGGGACTATGGCTACACCTTC. Its protein product is CAWSQRDYGYTF.

The V gene is TRBV7-6, the J gene TRBJ2-4, with 7 bases identical to TRBD2. After removal of 0 bases from V and 2 bases from J, the junction contained 7 bases not matched to a gene. Per the germline V gene, CDR1 is SGHVS and CDR2 is FNYEAQ. There are 17 residues in the CDR3. CDR3 region: CASSLALGEGPKNIQYF. CDR3 DNA: TGTGCCAGCAGCTTAGCGCTGGGGGAGGGCCCCAAAAACATTCAGTACTTC.

The chain carries TRBV13 and TRBJ2-3, with a tentative D call TRBD1 (5 bases). With 3 bases removed from V and 7 bases from J, the gap between germline ends came to 14 bases. CDR1 PRHDT and CDR2 FYEKMQ come from the germline V gene (reference sequence). The CDR3 sequence is 14 residues long. This chain's CDR3 is CASSLTKRQHTQYF. In DNA, the CDR3 is TGTGCCAGCAGCTTGACAAAACGACAGCATACGCAGTATTTT.

This chain joins TRBV18 and TRBJ2-7, with 7 bases identical to TRBD2. Germline CDR1 is KGHSH and CDR2 is LQKENI. V dropped 5 bases and J dropped 3; count of bases not matched to a gene: 4. The CDR3 covers 13 residues. The CDR3 here is CASSKGEGYEQYF. CDR3 in DNA: TGTGCCAGCTCAAAAGGGGAGGGCTACGAGCAGTACTTC.

This chain uses TRBV9 with TRBJ2-7, with D possibly TRBD1 on 6 matching bases. The CDR3 has 15 residues. The germline V and J ends were trimmed by 0 bases and 2 bases, with 12 bases remaining between them. CDR1 SGDLS and CDR2 YYNGEE come from the germline V gene. The CDR3 loop is CASSVGDRTTYEQYF. The DNA of the CDR3 is TGTGCCAGCAGCGTAGGAGACAGGACAACCTACGAGCAGTACTTC.

This chain joins TRBV5-6 and TRBJ2-2; the match to TRBD2 covers 11 bases. The CDR3 consists of 17 residues. V lost 5 bases to trimming and J lost 6 bases; unmatched junction nucleotides: 12. Looked up from germline, CDR1 is SGHDT and CDR2 is YYEEEE. This chain's CDR3 is CASSPPGSGRAAGELFF. CDR3 sequence (DNA): TGTGCCAGCAGTCCGCCAGGTAGCGGGAGGGCCGCCGGGGAGCTGTTTTTT.

The J gene is TRBJ2-7, the V gene TRBV7-8, with unresolved D. Germline loops: CDR1 SGHVS, CDR2 FQNEAQ. This CDR3 has 12 amino acids. The V and J ends lost 5 bases and 8 bases respectively, with 13 bases between them. The CDR3 nucleotides are TGTGCCAGCAGCCCACCCGAAGGGAAGCAGTACTTC. Its translation: CASSPPEGKQYF. Using reference TRBV7-8 and TRBJ2-7 for the parts outside the CDR3, the full variable domain is GAGVSQSPRYKVAKRGQDVALRCDPISGHVSLFWYQQALGQGPEFLTYFQNEAQLDKSGLPSDRFFAERPEGSVSTLKIQRTQQEDSAVYLCASSPPEGKQYFGPGTRLTVT.

This clone was seen a single time. CDR3 DNA sequence: TGTGCCAGCAGTCTTACCCGTGGGACGGGGTCCACTCAGTACTTC. Translating gives CASSLTRGTGSTQYF. The chain joins TRBV28 to TRBJ2-4; D assignment may be TRBD1 or TRBD2 (5 bases each). The CDR3 has 15 residues. V gave up 5 bases and J gave up 12 bases, with 23 bases separating them. In germline, CDR1 is MDHEN, CDR2 SYDVKM.

This CDR3 is CASSTPRTGDTGANVLTF. In DNA, the CDR3 is TGTGCCAGCAGTACTCCCCGGACAGGGGACACTGGGGCCAACGTCCTGACTTTC. The chain uses TRBV27 and TRBJ2-6, with 9 nucleotides matching TRBD1. The germline gives CDR1 MNHEY, CDR2 SMNVEV (reference sequence). V lost 5 bases and J lost 2; bases outside the gene matches: 10. This CDR3 region has 18 residues.

The chain uses TRBV11-2 and TRBJ2-7; D assignment may be TRBD1 or TRBD2 (5 bases each). The CDR3 loop spans 13 amino acids. V was clipped by 10 bases and J by 0 bases, with 13 bases between them. Germline V CDR1 and CDR2: SGHAT, FQNNGV. The CDR3 loop reads CATPGRYSYEQYF. The CDR3 nucleotides read TGTGCCACCCCGGGACGGTACTCCTACGAGCAGTACTTC.

This chain connects TRBV4-1 to TRBJ1-5; D gene uncertain. CDR1 is MGHRA and CDR2 is YSYEKL in the germline V gene. The CDR3 has 14 residues. The V and J ends lost 3 bases and 7 bases respectively, with 13 bases between them. CDR3 in DNA: TGCGCCAGCAGCCATCGACCCTACTTCCAGCCCCAGCATTTT. Its protein is CASSHRPYFQPQHF.

The J gene is TRBJ2-2, the V gene TRBV27, with D maybe TRBD1 (7 bases). The CDR3 contains 14 residues. CDR1 is MNHEY, CDR2 SMNVEV, per germline (reference sequence). Deletions cut 7 bases from V and 4 bases from J, with 13 bases between. CDR3 in DNA: TGTGCCAGCACCCACCAGGGGGGCACCGGGGAGCTGTTTTTT. Translating it yields CASTHQGGTGELFF.

The V call is TRBV6-4, the J call TRBJ1-4; perhaps TRBD1 as D (6 bases). V was pared by 4 bases and J by 5 bases, with 17 bases between. CDR1 is MRHNA, CDR2 SNTAGT, per germline. The CDR3 is 16 residues long. The CDR3: CASSAQGTEKNEKLFF. The DNA of the CDR3 is TGTGCCAGCAGTGCCCAGGGGACGGAAAAAAATGAAAAACTGTTTTTT.

The chain links TRBV7-9 to TRBJ1-1; TRBD1 matches 7 bases. The germline CDR1 and CDR2 sequences are SEHNR and FQNEAQ (reference sequence). The CDR3 consists of 12 residues. The ends lost 5 bases at V and 11 bases at J; junction bases unmatched: 8. The CDR3 sequence: CASSQQGHWAFF. For the CDR3, the DNA is TGTGCCAGCAGCCAACAGGGGCATTGGGCTTTCTTT.

The V call is TRBV19, the J call TRBJ1-2; tentative D call: TRBD1 (5 bases). Between the trimmed V and J ends, which lost 3 bases and 0 bases, there was a span of 11 bases. CDR3 length: 15 residues. In germline, CDR1 is LNHDA, CDR2 SQIVND (reference sequence). The CDR3 reads CASSIPGTANYGYTF. The CDR3, as DNA: TGTGCCAGTAGTATCCCCGGGACGGCTAACTATGGCTACACCTTC.

V gene TRBV2 combines with J gene TRBJ2-7, with D possibly matching TRBD1 (7 bases). The CDR3 totals 15 residues. Trimming took off 7 bases at V and 2 bases at J, with 18 bases between the two ends. CDR1 and CDR2 (germline): SNHLY, FYNNEI. In DNA form, the CDR3 reads TGTGCCAGCACGGGTGAGGGGGCGGGAACCTACGAGCAGTACTTC. Residues: CASTGEGAGTYEQYF.

The chain combines TRBV27 with TRBJ2-2; 11 positions match TRBD2. This CDR3 has 19 residues. Trimming took 5 bases from V and 4 from J; bases not matched to a gene: 15. CDR1 MNHEY and CDR2 SMNVEV come from the germline V gene (reference sequence). The CDR3 loop reads CASSAYRVAGGLVTGELFF. As DNA, the CDR3 is TGTGCCAGCAGTGCCTACCGGGTAGCGGGAGGGCTCGTCACCGGGGAGCTGTTTTTT.

The CDR3 protein is CASSPSPGLAGGPSCTDTQYF. The CDR3 DNA reads TGTGCCAGCTCACCCTCCCCGGGACTAGCGGGAGGACCTAGCTGCACAGATACGCAGTATTTT. This rearrangement joins TRBV18 to TRBJ2-3; 15 nucleotides line up with TRBD2. V shed 3 bases, J shed 1 base, and the junction held 14 bases outside the gene matches. The CDR3 consists of 21 residues. Germline CDR1 reads KGHSH; CDR2 reads LQKENI.

The chain links TRBV6-5 to TRBJ2-2; 11 bases align to TRBD1. CDR1 and CDR2 from the germline V gene are MNHEY and SVGAGI. The CDR3 covers 14 residues. Trimming took 7 bases from V and 3 from J; bases not matched to a gene: 1. Written as DNA, the CDR3 is TGTGCCAGCAAGGACAGGGGGCACACCGGGGAGCTGTTTTTT. Amino acids: CASKDRGHTGELFF.

This chain uses TRBV6-5 with TRBJ2-7, with D tentatively TRBD1 (5 bases). Germline V gives CDR1 MNHEY, CDR2 SVGAGI. The CDR3 runs 12 residues. V lost 6 bases, J lost 8 bases, and 14 bases lay in between. The DNA for the CDR3 is TGTGCCAGCAGCCACGATGCGGACAAGCAGTACTTC. Translation: CASSHDADKQYF.

The V and J genes are TRBV28 and TRBJ2-5; 7 bases match TRBD2. Germline trimming cut 2 bases from V and 5 bases from J; bases unmatched to any gene: 20. The CDR3 is 19 residues long. CDR1 is MDHEN and CDR2 is SYDVKM in the germline V gene. CDR3 region: CASSLRGLREENPLETQYF. The CDR3 DNA reads TGTGCCAGCAGTTTAAGGGGATTACGGGAGGAAAACCCCTTGGAGACCCAGTACTTC.

This clone was counted once. The rearrangement joins TRBV11-2 to TRBJ2-4, with 7 bases fitting TRBD2. V was pared by 5 bases and J by 0 bases, with 16 bases of the junction left unmatched. The CDR3 spans 19 residues. Germline CDR1 reads SGHAT; CDR2 reads FQNNGV. In nucleotides, the CDR3 is TGTGCCAGCAGCCCACCCGCCAGCGGGAAGGAGCGAGCCAAAAACATTCAGTACTTC. It encodes CASSPPASGKERAKNIQYF.